This passage covers 24 T cell receptor beta chains from one sample sequenced in a study of T cell responses to AZD1222 COVID-19 vaccine. Profiling relied on immunoSEQ multiplex PCR, and the TCRdb table lists in-frame clones only, not all of them. The top ten clones hold around 0.85% of a sample with about 140,000 clones, 85% to 95% of them seen once. The material was peripheral blood, obtained on day 0 of MenACWY control vaccination. Receptor source: an adult in good health.

The J gene is TRBJ2-2, the V gene TRBV19, with TRBD2 matching 13 bases. The trim removed 6 bases at V and 7 bases at J, leaving 5 bases unmatched. Looked up from germline, CDR1 is LNHDA and CDR2 is SQIVND (reference sequence). The CDR3 is made up of 15 amino acids. This CDR3 is CASRRTSGGIGELFF. The DNA for the CDR3 is TGTGCCAGTAGAAGGACTAGCGGGGGAATCGGGGAGCTGTTTTTT.

The rearrangement links TRBV6-2 or TRBV6-3 to TRBJ1-5; 9 nucleotides align to TRBD1. J lost 6 bases, V lost 5 bases, and 5 bases had no gene match. The length of the CDR3 is 14 residues. CDR1 is MNHEY, CDR2 SVGEGT, per germline. The CDR3 bases are TGTGCCAGCAGTAGGACAGGGGAAGTTCAGCCCCAGCATTTT. This encodes CASSRTGEVQPQHF.

V is TRBV4-3 and J is TRBJ1-2; 11 positions match TRBD1. This CDR3 contains 16 residues. Germline CDR1 and CDR2: LGHNA and YSLEER. Losses at the gene ends were 1 base for V and 4 bases for J; bases not matched to a gene: 5. CDR3 region: CASSQAGQGGSYGYTF. CDR3 bases: TGCGCCAGCAGCCAAGCGGGACAGGGGGGTTCCTATGGCTACACCTTC.

The J gene is TRBJ2-4, the V gene TRBV3-1 (or the pseudogene TRBV3-2); tentatively, D is TRBD1 (5 bases). Looked up from germline, CDR1 is LGHDT and CDR2 is YNNKEL (reference sequence). This CDR3 is 15 amino acids long. Trimming left V 1 base short and J 0 bases short, with 7 bases between. For the CDR3, the DNA is TGTGCCAGCAGCCAAGGTCAGGGAGCCAAAAACATTCAGTACTTC. It codes for CASSQGQGAKNIQYF.

The CDR3 nucleotides are TGTGCCAGCAGTGAGGGGCCACCCTCGAACACTGAAGCTTTCTTT. This translates into CASSEGPPSNTEAFF. V is TRBV6-1 and J is TRBJ1-1; D is perhaps TRBD1 (5 bases). The CDR3 totals 15 residues. CDR1 and CDR2 (germline): MNHNS, SASEGT. V was cut by 3 bases and J by 1 base, with 12 bases left in between.

The J gene is TRBJ2-6, the V gene TRBV5-6; 9 nucleotides agree with TRBD1. This CDR3 region has 18 residues. Trimming took 4 bases from V and 0 from J; bases not matched to a gene: 8. Germline V gene sequence: CDR1 SGHDT, CDR2 YYEEEE. In DNA form, the CDR3 reads TGTGCCAGCAGCCTAGGACAGGGGCCTTACTCTGGGGCCAACGTCCTGACTTTC. This sequence encodes CASSLGQGPYSGANVLTF.

The chain carries TRBV6-5 and TRBJ1-3; TRBD1 is a possible D gene (5 bases). The germline V gene encodes CDR1 MNHEY and CDR2 SVGAGI. This CDR3 is built from 16 residues. Trimming took off 2 bases at V and 0 bases at J, with 11 bases between the two ends. For the CDR3, the DNA is TGTGCCAGCAGTTACCCGGACACCTTCTCTGGAAACACCATATATTTT. Translated, it gives CASSYPDTFSGNTIYF.

Turning to this clone: At the DNA level, this CDR3 is encoded by other sequences in the same sample as well. This chain connects TRBV30 to TRBJ1-3; D unclear. The CDR3 totals 11 residues. Per the germline V gene, CDR1 is GTSNPN and CDR2 is SVGIG (reference sequence). V shed 4 bases and J shed 2 bases, with 3 bases lying between them. CDR3 sequence: CAWTAGNTIYF. The CDR3 nucleotides are TGTGCCTGGACAGCTGGAAACACCATATATTTT.

The chain combines TRBV28 with TRBJ1-6; 7 bases align to TRBD1. This CDR3 has 15 amino acids. Germline CDR1 is MDHEN and CDR2 is SYDVKM. J was trimmed by 6 bases and V by 9 bases; bases with no gene match: 11. This CDR3 is CASILQGKGNSPLHF. In nucleotides, the CDR3 is TGTGCCAGTATACTACAGGGGAAGGGTAATTCACCCCTCCACTTT. Full variable domain (rest looked up from reference TRBV28 and TRBJ1-6): DVKVTQSSRYLVKRTGEKVFLECVQDMDHENMFWYRQDPGLGLRLIYFSYDVKMKEKGDIPEGYSVSREKKERFSLILESASTNQTSMYLCASILQGKGNSPLHFGNGTRLTVT.

This clone was detected only a few times. This CDR3 is also generated by other DNA sequences in the sample. V and J are TRBV12-3 or TRBV12-4 and TRBJ1-1; tentatively, D is TRBD1 (6 bases). There are 13 residues in the CDR3. Trimming pared 2 bases from V and 5 bases from J, leaving 9 bases between. In DNA form, the CDR3 reads TGTGCCAGCAGTTTACAGGGGAATACTGAAGCTTTCTTT. Translated, it gives CASSLQGNTEAFF.

The gene calls are TRBV10-3 and TRBJ2-1, with 10 bases identical to TRBD1. Trimming cost V 8 bases and J 6 bases; bases outside gene matches: 10. This CDR3 spans 15 amino acids. Per germline, CDR1 ENHRY and CDR2 SYGVKD. CDR3 bases: TGTGCCATCTGGTCCGGGACAGGGGCGTTCAATGAGCAGTTCTTC. It translates to CAIWSGTGAFNEQFF.

CDR3: CASSLAGLAGGGPDTQYF. The DNA for the CDR3 is TGTGCCAGCAGTTTAGCGGGACTAGCGGGGGGAGGCCCAGATACGCAGTATTTT. This rearrangement joins TRBV27 to TRBJ2-3, with 15 bases fitting TRBD2. The CDR3 is made up of 18 amino acids. The V gene's germline CDR1 is MNHEY and CDR2 SMNVEV (reference sequence). The J segment lost 4 bases and the V segment lost 2 bases, leaving 7 bases of the junction unmatched.

With regard to this clone: This specimen includes other DNA sequences encoding the same CDR3. CDR3 in amino acids: CASTDRGGQPQHF. The CDR3 DNA reads as TGTGCCAGCACCGACAGGGGAGGACAGCCCCAGCATTTT. The J gene is TRBJ1-5, the V gene TRBV19; 8 positions agree with TRBD1. The CDR3 is made up of 13 amino acids. CDR1 and CDR2 (germline): LNHDA, SQIVND (reference sequence). V lost 9 bases and J lost 7; bases outside the gene matches: 8.

The genes are TRBV2 and TRBJ2-5; the D gene is possibly TRBD1 (5 bases). The CDR3 has 14 amino acids. V shed 5 bases and J shed 2 bases, with 12 bases lying between them. Germline CDR1 reads SNHLY; CDR2 reads FYNNEI. The CDR3 DNA reads TGTGCCAGCAGTTTACAGGAGCCTCAAGAGACCCAGTACTTC. This encodes CASSLQEPQETQYF.

The gene calls are TRBV27 and TRBJ2-1; TRBD2 agrees at 11 bases. The CDR3 sequence is 15 residues long. The V gene end was trimmed by 3 bases and the J gene end by 7 bases; junction bases not matched to a gene: 5. CDR1 MNHEY and CDR2 SMNVEV come from the germline V gene (reference sequence). The CDR3, as DNA: TGTGCCAGCAGTTTTCGAGCTAGCGGGAGGAATGAGCAGTTCTTC. Translation: CASSFRASGRNEQFF.

This clone was observed once. J is TRBJ1-6 and V is TRBV28; D is perhaps TRBD1 (6 bases). The V end was cut by 3 bases, the J end by 10 bases, with 13 bases between. The V gene's germline CDR1 is MDHEN and CDR2 SYDVKM. The CDR3 has 14 amino acids. This CDR3 reads CASSFGGDGSPLHF. CDR3 in DNA: TGTGCCAGCAGTTTTGGGGGCGATGGGTCACCCCTCCACTTT. The full variable domain, its missing parts supplied by reference TRBV28 and TRBJ1-6, is DVKVTQSSRYLVKRTGEKVFLECVQDMDHENMFWYRQDPGLGLRLIYFSYDVKMKEKGDIPEGYSVSREKKERFSLILESASTNQTSMYLCASSFGGDGSPLHFGNGTRLTVT.

This chain links TRBV28 with TRBJ1-2; 12 bases map to TRBD1. Trimming took 4 bases from V and 5 from J; bases not matched to a gene: 8. Germline CDR1 and CDR2: MDHEN and SYDVKM. The length of the CDR3 is 16 residues. The CDR3: CASSSAGTGGAYGYTF. Written as DNA, the CDR3 is TGTGCCAGCAGTTCTGCCGGGACAGGGGGCGCTTATGGCTACACCTTC.

The rearrangement joins TRBV18 to TRBJ1-1; D call uncertain. In germline, CDR1 is KGHSH, CDR2 LQKENI. Trimming removed 1 base at V and 5 bases at J, with 11 bases between. The CDR3 length is 14 residues. The CDR3 loop reads CASSPLAAETEAFF. The CDR3 DNA sequence: TGTGCCAGCTCACCACTGGCCGCCGAGACTGAAGCTTTCTTT.

This clone was counted once. The chain couples TRBV5-1 to TRBJ2-7, with a tentative D call TRBD1 (6 bases). V dropped 2 bases and J dropped 4 bases, with 7 bases sitting between them. The CDR3 sequence is 12 residues long. Looked up from germline, CDR1 is SGHRS and CDR2 is YFSETQ. The DNA for the CDR3 is TGCGCCAGCAGCTTACAGGGTTACGAGCAGTACTTC. Translated: CASSLQGYEQYF.

This clone was seen a few times. The CDR3 sequence: CASSGGTSYEQYF. CDR3 DNA: TGCGCCAGCAGCGGCGGGACTTCCTACGAGCAGTACTTC. The V call is TRBV5-1, the J call TRBJ2-7; TRBD2 is a possible D gene (6 bases). The length of the CDR3 is 13 residues. V lost 4 bases and J lost 1, with 9 bases in between. Germline V gene sequence: CDR1 SGHRS, CDR2 YFSETQ. Full variable domain (missing parts from reference TRBV5-1 and TRBJ2-7): KAGVTQTPRYLIKTRGQQVTLSCSPISGHRSVSWYQQTPGQGLQFLFEYFSETQRNKGNFPGRFSGRQFSNSRSEMNVSTLELGDSALYLCASSGGTSYEQYFGPGTRLTVT.

The chain uses TRBV6-2 or TRBV6-3 and TRBJ1-2; 12 nucleotides agree with TRBD1. J gave up 3 bases and V 2 bases, and 4 bases lay outside the gene matches. Germline CDR1 reads MNHEY; CDR2 reads SVGEGT. The CDR3 runs 16 residues. The CDR3 is CASSYAGTGGYYGYTF. In DNA form, the CDR3 reads TGTGCCAGCAGTTACGCTGGGACAGGGGGCTACTATGGCTACACCTTC.

The V gene is TRBV4-3, the J gene TRBJ1-6; D is uncertain. The CDR3 has 15 amino acids. Looked up from germline, CDR1 is LGHNA and CDR2 is YSLEER. Between the trimmed V and J ends, which lost 5 bases and 4 bases, there was a span of 12 bases. The CDR3 DNA reads TGCGCCAGCAGCTCGCTCTTGGATTATAATTCACCCCTCCACTTT. The encoded protein is CASSSLLDYNSPLHF.

The chain is built from TRBV5-6 and TRBJ1-2; 7 nucleotides match TRBD1. CDR1 and CDR2 from the germline V gene are SGHDT and YYEEEE. V dropped 3 bases and J dropped 8; count of bases not matched to a gene: 13. CDR3 size: 15 residues. The CDR3 coding sequence is TGTGCCAGCAGCTCTGGTCTCGACAGGGTGATAGGCTACACCTTC. Its translation is CASSSGLDRVIGYTF.

This sequence joins TRBV5-1 and TRBJ1-4; 7 positions match TRBD1. CDR1 is SGHRS, CDR2 YFSETQ, per germline. The CDR3 loop spans 16 amino acids. V gave up 0 bases and J gave up 7 bases; unmatched junction bases: 9. The CDR3 DNA follows: TGCGCCAGCAGCTTGGGAAACAGGGGATCTGGTGAAAAACTGTTTTTT. Its protein product is CASSLGNRGSGEKLFF.